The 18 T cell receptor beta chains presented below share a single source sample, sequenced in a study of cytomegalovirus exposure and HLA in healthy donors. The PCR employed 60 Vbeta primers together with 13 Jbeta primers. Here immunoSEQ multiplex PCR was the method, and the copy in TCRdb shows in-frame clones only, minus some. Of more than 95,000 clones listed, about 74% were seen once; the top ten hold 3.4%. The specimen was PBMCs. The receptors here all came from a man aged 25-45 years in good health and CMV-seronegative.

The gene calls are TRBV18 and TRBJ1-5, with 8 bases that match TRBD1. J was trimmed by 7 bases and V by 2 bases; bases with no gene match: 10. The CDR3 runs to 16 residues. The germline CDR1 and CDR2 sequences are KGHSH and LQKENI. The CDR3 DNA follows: TGTGCCAGCTCACCAGTGAACAGGGGGATCCGACAGCCCCAGCATTTT. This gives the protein CASSPVNRGIRQPQHF. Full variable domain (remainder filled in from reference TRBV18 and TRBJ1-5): NAGVMQNPRHLVRRRGQEARLRCSPMKGHSHVYWYRQLPEEGLKFMVYLQKENIIDESGMPKERFSAEFPKEGPSILRIQQVVRGDSAAYFCASSPVNRGIRQPQHFGDGTRLSIL.

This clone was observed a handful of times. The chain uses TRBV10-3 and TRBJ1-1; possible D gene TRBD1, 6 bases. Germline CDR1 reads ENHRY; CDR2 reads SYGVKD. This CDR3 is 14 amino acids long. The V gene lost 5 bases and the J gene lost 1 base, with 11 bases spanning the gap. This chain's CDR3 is CAISQRTENTEAFF. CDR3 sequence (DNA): TGTGCCATCAGTCAAAGGACAGAGAACACTGAAGCTTTCTTT.

As DNA, the CDR3 is TGTGCCAGCAGCTGGGACAGGGGAGTTTACGAGCAGTACTTC. Protein product: CASSWDRGVYEQYF. This chain links TRBV7-2 with TRBJ2-7, with 10 bases aligning to TRBD1. The junction had 4 bases not matched to a gene; V was cut back by 4 bases and J by 4 bases. Looked up from germline, CDR1 is SGHTA and CDR2 is FQGNSA. The CDR3 extends over 14 amino acids.

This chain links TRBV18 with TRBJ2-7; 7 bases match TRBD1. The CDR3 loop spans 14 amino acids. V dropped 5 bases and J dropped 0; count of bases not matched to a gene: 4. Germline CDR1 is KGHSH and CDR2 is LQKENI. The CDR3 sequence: CASSIRQGSYEQYF. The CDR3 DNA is TGTGCCAGCTCAATCCGACAGGGCTCCTACGAGCAGTACTTC. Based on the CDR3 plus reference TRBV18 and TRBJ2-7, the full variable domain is NAGVMQNPRHLVRRRGQEARLRCSPMKGHSHVYWYRQLPEEGLKFMVYLQKENIIDESGMPKERFSAEFPKEGPSILRIQQVVRGDSAAYFCASSIRQGSYEQYFGPGTRLTVT.

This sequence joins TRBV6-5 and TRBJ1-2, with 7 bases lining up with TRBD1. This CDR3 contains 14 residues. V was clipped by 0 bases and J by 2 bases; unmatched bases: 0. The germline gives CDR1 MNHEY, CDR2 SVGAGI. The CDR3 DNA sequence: TGTGCCAGCAGTTACTCGGACAGGAACTATGGCTACACCTTC. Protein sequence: CASSYSDRNYGYTF.

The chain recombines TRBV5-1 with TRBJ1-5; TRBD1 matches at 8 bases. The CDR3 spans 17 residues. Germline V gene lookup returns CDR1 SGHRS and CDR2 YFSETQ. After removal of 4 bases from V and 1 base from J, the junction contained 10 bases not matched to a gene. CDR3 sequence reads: CASSPRPGQASNQPQHF. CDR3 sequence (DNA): TGCGCCAGCAGCCCACGACCGGGACAGGCAAGCAATCAGCCCCAGCATTTT.

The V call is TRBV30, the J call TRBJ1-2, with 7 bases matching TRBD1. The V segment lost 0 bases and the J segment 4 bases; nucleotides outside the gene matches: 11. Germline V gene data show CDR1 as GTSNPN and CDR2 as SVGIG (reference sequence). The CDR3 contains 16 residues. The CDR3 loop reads CAWSVKGAHRVYGYTF. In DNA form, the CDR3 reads TGTGCCTGGAGTGTAAAGGGGGCCCACCGGGTCTATGGCTACACCTTC.

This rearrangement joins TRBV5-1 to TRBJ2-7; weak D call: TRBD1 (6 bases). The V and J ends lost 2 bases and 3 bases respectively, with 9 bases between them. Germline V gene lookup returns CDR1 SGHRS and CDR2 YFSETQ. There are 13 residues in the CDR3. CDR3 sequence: CASSLGQNYEQYF. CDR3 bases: TGCGCCAGCAGCTTAGGACAGAACTACGAGCAGTACTTC.

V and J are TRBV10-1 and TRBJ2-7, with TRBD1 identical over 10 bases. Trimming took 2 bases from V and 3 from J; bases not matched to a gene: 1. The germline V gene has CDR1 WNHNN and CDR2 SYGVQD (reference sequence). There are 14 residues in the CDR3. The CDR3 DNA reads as TGCGCCAGCAGTGAGGGGACAGGGGTCTACGAGCAGTACTTC. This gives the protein CASSEGTGVYEQYF.

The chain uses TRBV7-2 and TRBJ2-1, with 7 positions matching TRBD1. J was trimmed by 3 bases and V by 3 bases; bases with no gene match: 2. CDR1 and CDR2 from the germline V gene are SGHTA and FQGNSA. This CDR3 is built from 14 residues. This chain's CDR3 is CASSLPGGYNEQFF. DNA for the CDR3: TGTGCCAGCAGCTTGCCAGGGGGCTACAATGAGCAGTTCTTC.

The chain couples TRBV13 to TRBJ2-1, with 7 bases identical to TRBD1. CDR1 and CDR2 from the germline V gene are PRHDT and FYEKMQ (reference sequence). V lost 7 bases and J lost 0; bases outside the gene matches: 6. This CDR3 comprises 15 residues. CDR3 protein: CASTGDSSSYNEQFF. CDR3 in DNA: TGTGCCAGCACCGGGGACAGTAGCTCCTACAATGAGCAGTTCTTC.

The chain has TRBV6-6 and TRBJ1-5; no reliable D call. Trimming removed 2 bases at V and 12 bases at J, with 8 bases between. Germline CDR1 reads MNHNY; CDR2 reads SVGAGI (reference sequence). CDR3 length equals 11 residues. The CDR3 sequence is CASSYGGFQHF. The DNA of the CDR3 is TGTGCCAGCAGTTACGGAGGGTTCCAGCATTTT.

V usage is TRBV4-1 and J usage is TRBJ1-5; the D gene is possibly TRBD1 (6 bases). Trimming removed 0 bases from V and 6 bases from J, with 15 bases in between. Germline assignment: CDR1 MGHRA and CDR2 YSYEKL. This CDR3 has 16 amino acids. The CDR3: CASSQEPGGRLQPQHF. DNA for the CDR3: TGCGCCAGCAGCCAAGAGCCTGGGGGCAGGCTTCAGCCCCAGCATTTT.

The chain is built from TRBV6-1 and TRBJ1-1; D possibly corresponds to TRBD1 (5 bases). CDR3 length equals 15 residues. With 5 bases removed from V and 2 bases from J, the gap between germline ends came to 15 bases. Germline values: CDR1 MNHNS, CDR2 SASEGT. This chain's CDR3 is CASSSKVDSNTEAFF. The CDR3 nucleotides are TGTGCCAGCAGTTCCAAGGTAGACAGTAACACTGAAGCTTTCTTT.

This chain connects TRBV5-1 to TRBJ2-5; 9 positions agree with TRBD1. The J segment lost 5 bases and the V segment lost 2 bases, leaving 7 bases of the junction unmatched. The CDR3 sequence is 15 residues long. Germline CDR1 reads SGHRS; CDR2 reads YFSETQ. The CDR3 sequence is CASSFTGGPPETQYF. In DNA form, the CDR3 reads TGCGCCAGCAGCTTCACAGGGGGCCCTCCGGAGACCCAGTACTTC.

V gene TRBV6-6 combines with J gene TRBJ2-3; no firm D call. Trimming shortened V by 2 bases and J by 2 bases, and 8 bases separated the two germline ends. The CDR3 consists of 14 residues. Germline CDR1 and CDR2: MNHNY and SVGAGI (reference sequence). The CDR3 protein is CASSYQATTDTQYF. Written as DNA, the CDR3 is TGTGCCAGCAGTTACCAAGCGACCACAGATACGCAGTATTTT.

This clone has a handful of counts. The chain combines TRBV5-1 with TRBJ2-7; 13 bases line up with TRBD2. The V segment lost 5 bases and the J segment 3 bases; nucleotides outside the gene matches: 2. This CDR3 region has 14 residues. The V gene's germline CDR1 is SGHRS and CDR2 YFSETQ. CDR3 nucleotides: TGCGCCAGCAGAGGGACTAGCGGGAACTACGAGCAGTACTTC. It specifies CASRGTSGNYEQYF.

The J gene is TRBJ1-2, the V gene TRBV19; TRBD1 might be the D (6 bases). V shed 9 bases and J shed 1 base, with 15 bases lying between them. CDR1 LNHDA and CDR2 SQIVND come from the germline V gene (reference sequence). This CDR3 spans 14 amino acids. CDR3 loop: CASAQGRGNYGYTF. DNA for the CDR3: TGTGCCAGCGCCCAGGGGAGGGGTAACTATGGCTACACCTTC. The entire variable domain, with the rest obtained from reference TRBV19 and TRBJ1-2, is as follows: DGGITQSPKYLFRKEGQNVTLSCEQNLNHDAMYWYRQDPGQGLRLIYYSQIVNDFQKGDIAEGYSVSREKKESFPLTVTSAQKNPTAFYLCASAQGRGNYGYTFGSGTRLTVV.